This TCR beta chain was captured by sequencing in a study of cytomegalovirus exposure and HLA in healthy donors. Study overall: The roughly 110 validation repertoires were reported in a later analysis to have been generated on the same platform as the roughly 670 first-cohort repertoires.

TCRdb keeps only in-frame clones here, not all; method: immunoSEQ multiplex PCR. Of roughly 60,000 clones detected, about 94% appear once; the ten largest clones hold about 2.1%. Study-wide points: TCR beta chains numbering 164 were designated cytomegalovirus-associated.

Remarks on this clone: What it binds is not known.

Germline-derived CDR1 and CDR2 are KGHSH and LQKENI. The CDR3 has 17 residues. Losses at the gene ends were 4 bases for V and 2 bases for J; bases not matched to a gene: 12. V is TRBV18 and J is TRBJ1-1; 8 bases map to TRBD1. The TCR comes from a man between 18 and 35 years old in good health and CMV-seronegative. Input material: PBMCs. For the CDR3, the DNA is TGTGCCAGCTCACTAGGACAGGGATCCACCATTAACACTGAAGCTTTCTTT. The encoded protein is CASSLGQGSTINTEAFF.